The 31 T cell receptor beta chains given below trace back to one sample, sequenced in a study of blood T cells in healthy people across ages. For the second PCR, which ran for roughly 7 to 11 cycles, a sample-barcoded 5' primer and a J-beta primer mix were used. One entry per CDR3 protein, called by TCRdb with MiXCR from the 5' RACE reads. The table includes some 1,500,000 distinct CDR3 sequences, about 45% detected once. Material: blood. These receptors all stem from a woman aged 18-29 years in good health.

The chain couples TRBV3-1 to TRBJ1-3; D unclear. The germline gives CDR1 LGHDT, CDR2 YNNKEL (reference sequence). V lost 3 bases to trimming and J lost 4 bases, with 7 bases between them. The CDR3 contains 13 residues. The CDR3 sequence: CASSQRDGNTIYF. The CDR3 region has the DNA TGTGCCAGCAGCCAGCGAGACGGAAACACCATATATTTT. The whole variable domain, filled in from reference TRBV3-1 and TRBJ1-3, reads DTAVSQTPKYLVTQMGNDKSIKCEQNLGHDTMYWYKQDSKKFLKIMFSYNNKELIINETVPNRFSPKSPDKAHLNLHINSLELGDSAVYFCASSQRDGNTIYFGEGSWLTVV.

The genes are TRBV29-1 and TRBJ1-2, with D hard to call. The germline V gene encodes CDR1 SQVTM and CDR2 ANQGSEA. V shed 4 bases and J shed 8 bases, with 14 bases lying between them. This CDR3 is 12 amino acids long. This CDR3 reads CSVVSPLGGYTF. CDR3 DNA: TGCAGCGTTGTGTCCCCCCTAGGAGGCTACACCTTC.

The chain links TRBV14 to TRBJ1-6; no clear D gene. Trimming pared 2 bases from V and 6 bases from J, leaving 5 bases between. Germline-derived CDR1 and CDR2 are SGHDN and FVKESK. The CDR3 runs to 13 residues. This CDR3 reads CASSQFVNSPLHF. The CDR3 region has the DNA TGTGCCAGCAGCCAATTCGTTAATTCACCCCTCCACTTT.

This clonotype was observed a handful of times. The chain couples TRBV20-1 to TRBJ2-3; D uncertain. Germline-derived CDR1 and CDR2 are DFQATT and SNEGSKA (reference sequence). CDR3 length equals 15 residues. Trimming removed 1 base at V and 0 bases at J, with 11 bases between. This CDR3 reads CSARAHGRSTDTQYF. CDR3 in DNA: TGCAGTGCTAGAGCCCACGGACGGAGCACAGATACGCAGTATTTT.

This clonotype was seen only a few times. The chain couples TRBV7-2 to TRBJ2-3, with 11 bases aligning to TRBD2. The CDR3 sequence is 18 residues long. The trim removed 3 bases at V and 2 bases at J, leaving 10 bases unmatched. The germline V gene has CDR1 SGHTA and CDR2 FQGNSA. CDR3 nucleotides: TGTGCCAGCAGCTTGGTTCTTGGACTAGCGGGTATCACAGATACGCAGTATTTT. This sequence encodes CASSLVLGLAGITDTQYF.

The rearrangement joins TRBV5-1 to TRBJ2-1, with a tentative D call TRBD2 (5 bases). The V end was cut by 2 bases, the J end by 8 bases, with 14 bases between. Germline lookup yields CDR1 SGHRS and CDR2 YFSETQ. This CDR3 contains 14 residues. CDR3 residues: CASSFGQLEDEQFF. CDR3 DNA sequence: TGCGCCAGCAGCTTCGGGCAGTTGGAGGATGAGCAGTTCTTC.

V and J are TRBV25-1 and TRBJ2-3, with D maybe TRBD1 (6 bases). V was pared by 2 bases and J by 6 bases, with 12 bases between. The germline CDR1 and CDR2 sequences are MGHDK and SYGVNS. CDR3 size: 14 residues. The CDR3 here is CASSEHYRADTQYF. The CDR3, as DNA: TGTGCCAGCAGTGAACATTACAGGGCTGATACGCAGTATTTT.

This sequence joins TRBV3-1 and TRBJ2-4; a weak D match, TRBD2 (5 bases). TRBJ2-7 matches the DNA end more closely, so the J call is doubtful. The CDR3 consists of 15 residues. The germline gives CDR1 LGHDT, CDR2 YNNKEL (reference sequence). This chain's CDR3 is CASSQGGLYADEQYF. CDR3 in DNA: TGTGCCAGCAGCCAAGGAGGACTTTACGCGGACGAGCAGTACTTC.

This clonotype appeared once. The chain employs TRBV30 and TRBJ2-3, with 8 bases identical to TRBD2. This CDR3 has 12 residues. The trim removed 0 bases at V and 9 bases at J, leaving 2 bases unmatched. Per the germline V gene, CDR1 is GTSNPN and CDR2 is SVGIG (reference sequence). CDR3 region: CAWSVAGATQYF. The CDR3 bases are TGTGCCTGGAGTGTAGCGGGGGCGACGCAGTATTTT.

The chain uses TRBV12-3 or TRBV12-4 and TRBJ1-2; D not resolved. The CDR3 length is 14 residues. Trimming took 4 bases from V and 4 from J, leaving 13 bases between them. The chain's CDR3 is CASSYPGSGYGYTF. CDR3 bases: TGTGCCAGCAGTTACCCCGGATCCGGCTATGGCTACACCTTC.

This rearrangement joins TRBV3-1 to TRBJ2-1; 7 nucleotides agree with TRBD2. The CDR3 runs 16 residues. Germline V gene data show CDR1 as LGHDT and CDR2 as YNNKEL (reference sequence). The ends lost 1 base at V and 0 bases at J; junction bases unmatched: 3. Here the CDR3 DNA reads TGTGCCAGCAGCCAAGTCGGGACTACCTCCTACAATGAGCAGTTCTTC. This encodes CASSQVGTTSYNEQFF.

This chain joins TRBV29-1 and TRBJ1-2; no reliable D call. Germline lookup yields CDR1 SQVTM and CDR2 ANQGSEA. This CDR3 region has 14 residues. V was cut by 0 bases and J by 7 bases, with 15 bases left in between. The DNA for the CDR3 is TGCAGCGTTGAAGATGATAGGCGGACGATTGGCTACACCTTC. It translates to CSVEDDRRTIGYTF.

The chain employs TRBV28 and TRBJ2-3; no reliable D call. In germline, CDR1 is MDHEN, CDR2 SYDVKM. V was cut by 6 bases and J by 0 bases, with 10 bases left in between. CDR3 length: 14 residues. The CDR3 region has the DNA TGTGCCAGCAGCACCGGTCGGAGCACAGATACGCAGTATTTT. Its protein product is CASSTGRSTDTQYF.

This clonotype has more than one count but fewer than ten. The chain is built from TRBV27 and TRBJ2-3; 7 bases fit TRBD1. V gave up 5 bases and J gave up 4 bases; unmatched junction bases: 9. The CDR3 spans 15 residues. The V gene's germline CDR1 is MNHEY and CDR2 SMNVEV (reference sequence). CDR3 sequence (DNA): TGTGCCAGCAGTCCTTCGACAGGGTTGGCAGATACGCAGTATTTT. It is translated as CASSPSTGLADTQYF.

The rearrangement uses TRBV7-8 and TRBJ1-1, with 7 positions matching TRBD1. This CDR3 spans 16 amino acids. The germline V gene has CDR1 SGHVS and CDR2 FQNEAQ. V was clipped by 5 bases and J by 0 bases; unmatched bases: 9. CDR3 loop: CASSRRPTGMNTEAFF. Here the CDR3 DNA reads TGTGCCAGCAGCCGTAGGCCGACAGGGATGAACACTGAAGCTTTCTTT.

This sequence joins TRBV7-2 and TRBJ2-2, with D possibly being TRBD1 or TRBD2 (5 bases each). The ends were cut back, 6 bases at V and 6 bases at J, with 14 bases in the middle. This CDR3 has 14 amino acids. CDR1 and CDR2 from the germline V gene are SGHTA and FQGNSA. The CDR3 region has the DNA TGTGCCAGCAGACCCGGGGCTCGGGCCGGGGAGCTGTTTTTT. Translated, it gives CASRPGARAGELFF.

The chain carries TRBV9 and TRBJ2-1; D uncertain. V gave up 0 bases and J gave up 6 bases, with 7 bases separating them. The CDR3 consists of 13 residues. Germline lookup yields CDR1 SGDLS and CDR2 YYNGEE. The CDR3 bases are TGTGCCAGCAGCGTAGTTGGACCCAATGAGCAGTTCTTC. Translation gives CASSVVGPNEQFF.

This clonotype was counted a few times. This sequence joins TRBV9 and TRBJ1-1; 10 positions match TRBD1. The CDR3 is 16 amino acids. The germline V gene encodes CDR1 SGDLS and CDR2 YYNGEE. V was clipped by 4 bases and J by 0 bases; unmatched bases: 6. CDR3 DNA: TGTGCCAGCAGCCCCGGGACAGGGGTTATGAACACTGAAGCTTTCTTT. Amino acid sequence: CASSPGTGVMNTEAFF.

Turning to this clonotype: At one of its ends the junction is not consistent with the germline gene, which may arise from a read error. The V call is TRBV27, the J call TRBJ1-5; D not certain. CDR3 length equals 13 residues. Germline V lookup: CDR1 MNHEY, CDR2 SMNVEV (reference sequence). CDR3 in amino acids: CAGSSARNQPQHF. The CDR3 coding sequence is TGTGCCGGCAGTTCGGCCCGCAATCAGCCCCAGCATTTT.

This clonotype was picked up a small number of times. The chain is built from TRBV30 and TRBJ2-3, with D possibly being TRBD1 (5 bases). Germline CDR1 reads GTSNPN; CDR2 reads SVGIG (reference sequence). Between the trimmed V and J ends, which lost 4 bases and 6 bases, there was a span of 8 bases. The CDR3 spans 11 residues. The CDR3 is CAWNWGDTQYF. CDR3 DNA sequence: TGTGCCTGGAACTGGGGCGATACGCAGTATTTT.

This chain uses TRBV7-8 with TRBJ2-1; the D gene is possibly TRBD2 (6 bases). This CDR3 spans 13 amino acids. V was cut by 2 bases and J by 8 bases, with 10 bases left in between. Germline V gene lookup returns CDR1 SGHVS and CDR2 FQNEAQ. The CDR3 DNA is TGTGCCAGCAGCTTAAGTTTAGCGGATGAGCAGTTCTTC. Its protein product is CASSLSLADEQFF. The full variable domain, in which reference TRBV7-8 and TRBJ2-1 provide the parts outside the CDR3, is GAGVSQSPRYKVAKRGQDVALRCDPISGHVSLFWYQQALGQGPEFLTYFQNEAQLDKSGLPSDRFFAERPEGSVSTLKIQRTQQEDSAVYLCASSLSLADEQFFGPGTRLTVL.

This clonotype has more than one count but fewer than ten. Since a much larger clone is just one base distant, this may be a read error. This sequence joins TRBV6-4 and TRBJ2-1; 9 nucleotides line up with TRBD2. The J call is in doubt because the DNA end fits TRBJ2-7 better. Per germline, CDR1 MRHNA and CDR2 SNTAGT. The CDR3 covers 15 residues. Written as DNA, the CDR3 is TGTGCCAGCAGTAAAGCGGGGGGCTCCTACAATGAGCAGTACTTC. Translating it yields CASSKAGGSYNEQYF.

This rearrangement joins TRBV20-1 to TRBJ2-7; TRBD1 aligns across 10 bases. CDR3 size: 15 residues. Germline assignment: CDR1 DFQATT and CDR2 SNEGSKA (reference sequence). V gave up 0 bases and J gave up 2 bases; unmatched junction bases: 4. This CDR3 reads CSARDAGQGTYEQYF. CDR3 bases: TGCAGTGCTAGAGACGCGGGACAGGGGACCTACGAGCAGTACTTC.

The rearrangement links TRBV28 to TRBJ2-3; D is unclear. The CDR3 spans 11 residues. The V and J ends lost 7 bases and 8 bases respectively, with 10 bases between them. In germline, CDR1 is MDHEN, CDR2 SYDVKM. CDR3: CASKDLGTQYF. For the CDR3, the DNA is TGTGCCAGCAAGGACCTTGGTACGCAGTATTTT.

A few counts support this clonotype. The chain couples TRBV9 to TRBJ1-1; 9 nucleotides line up with TRBD1. Germline CDR1 and CDR2: SGDLS and YYNGEE. V lost 3 bases to trimming and J lost 7 bases; unmatched junction nucleotides: 1. This CDR3 is 12 amino acids long. The CDR3 is CASSGTGVEAFF. CDR3 DNA: TGTGCCAGCAGCGGGACAGGGGTTGAAGCTTTCTTT.

The gene calls are TRBV11-1 and TRBJ1-1, with D possibly being TRBD1 (5 bases). The CDR3 consists of 15 residues. The V end lost 5 bases, the J end lost 6 bases, and 19 bases lay between the germline ends. The germline gives CDR1 SGHAT, CDR2 FQDESV (reference sequence). The CDR3 DNA reads TGTGCCAGCAGCCTGACCCGAAGAGGGACCGCTGAAGCTTTCTTT. Protein: CASSLTRRGTAEAFF.

The rearrangement links TRBV20-1 to TRBJ2-2; 9 bases line up with TRBD2. The CDR3 is made up of 14 amino acids. Unmatched junction bases numbered 6, after V lost 6 bases and J lost 4 bases. Germline V gives CDR1 DFQATT, CDR2 SNEGSKA (reference sequence). CDR3 sequence (DNA): TGCAGTGCCCCTCTAGCGGGAAGCACCGGGGAGCTGTTTTTT. Translating it yields CSAPLAGSTGELFF.

This clonotype has only a few counts. The rearrangement uses TRBV18 and TRBJ2-7; 8 bases fit TRBD1. The CDR3 is 13 amino acids. V shed 4 bases and J 6 bases; nucleotides not matched to a gene: 5. Germline assignment: CDR1 KGHSH and CDR2 LQKENI. CDR3 sequence: CASSQGQGTEQYF. DNA for the CDR3: TGTGCCAGCTCACAAGGACAGGGTACCGAGCAGTACTTC. The complete variable domain, with remaining parts taken from reference TRBV18 and TRBJ2-7, reads NAGVMQNPRHLVRRRGQEARLRCSPMKGHSHVYWYRQLPEEGLKFMVYLQKENIIDESGMPKERFSAEFPKEGPSILRIQQVVRGDSAAYFCASSQGQGTEQYFGPGTRLTVT.

The CDR3 nucleotides read TGTGCCAGCAGCTTGGGGGGAGGTCAGCAGCCCCAGCATTTT. It translates to CASSLGGGQQPQHF. V usage is TRBV7-2 and J usage is TRBJ1-5, with D perhaps TRBD1 (5 bases). This CDR3 spans 14 amino acids. V was cut by 3 bases and J by 7 bases, with 13 bases left in between. CDR1 SGHTA and CDR2 FQGNSA come from the germline V gene.

This clonotype was seen only a few times. This chain links TRBV21-1 with TRBJ1-2. TRBV21-1 is recorded as a pseudogene. This CDR3 has 15 residues. The CDR3, as DNA: TGTGCCAGCAGCAAAGCGCTGAACGAAGACTATGGCTACACCTTC. This codes for CASSKALNEDYGYTF.

This clonotype turned up a few times. The chain recombines TRBV29-1 with TRBJ1-4, with D unclear. The CDR3 sequence is 12 residues long. Trimming took 3 bases from V and 4 from J, leaving 6 bases between them. Germline-derived CDR1 and CDR2 are SQVTM and ANQGSEA. CDR3 region: CSVDLDNEKLFF. For the CDR3, the DNA is TGCAGCGTTGATTTGGATAATGAAAAACTGTTTTTT.